The rows below give T cell receptor beta chains drawn from one sample of a study of T cell repertoires in cytomegalovirus infection. The antigens these receptors bind are not known. TCRdb itself ran the reads through MiXCR, one entry per CDR3 protein. The sample has about 920,000 distinct CDR3 sequences, around 30% seen once. The material sequenced was cultured CD8+ T cells from PBMCs, taken from culture after CMV antigen stimulation. The receptors originated from a human donor in good health (CMV status not recorded). Some clones in this sample may be carry-over from other donors' samples. Each CDR3 is given with its conserved first and last residue. The order of the fields is clone size, V gene, D gene, J gene, CDR3 DNA, CDR3 protein. D genes are given only for firm matches. Not all rows give a size; the values are once, few, many and, for expanded clones, a class.

clone size: few
V gene: TRBV11-2
D gene: NA
J gene: TRBJ2-2
CDR3 DNA: TGTGCCAGCAGCTTCCTTCGGGACACCAACACCGGGGAGCTGTTTTTT
CDR3 protein: CASSFLRDTNTGELFF

clone size: NA
V gene: TRBV7-9
D gene: TRBD1
J gene: TRBJ2-1
CDR3 DNA: TGTGCCAGCAGCCACAGTTACCGGGACAGCAATGAGCAGTTCTTC
CDR3 protein: CASSHSYRDSNEQFF

clone size: NA
V gene: TRBV6-2/TRBV6-3
D gene: NA
J gene: TRBJ1-4
CDR3 DNA: TGTGCCAGCAGTTACCCGCCGTCAACTAATGAAAAACTGTTTTTT
CDR3 protein: CASSYPPSTNEKLFF

clone size: NA
V gene: TRBV9
D gene: TRBD2
J gene: TRBJ2-1
CDR3 DNA: TGTGCCAGCAGCGCTGGCGGGGGGGCCTACAATGAGCAGTTCTTC
CDR3 protein: CASSAGGGAYNEQFF

clone size: many
V gene: TRBV7-2
D gene: NA
J gene: TRBJ2-1
CDR3 DNA: TGTGCCAGCAGCTCTCCCCGCGGGACAGCAATTACCTACAATGAGCAGTTCTTC
CDR3 protein: CASSSPRGTAITYNEQFF

clone size: NA
V gene: TRBV4-2
D gene: TRBD2
J gene: TRBJ2-1
CDR3 DNA: TGTGCCAGCGGGGGCGGGGGGGCGTCGGAGCAGTTCTTC
CDR3 protein: CASGGGGASEQFF

clone size: NA
V gene: TRBV27
D gene: TRBD1
J gene: TRBJ1-5
CDR3 DNA: TGTGCCAGCAGTGATGGGACAGGGGGCGGTTATCAGCCCCAGCATTTT
CDR3 protein: CASSDGTGGGYQPQHF

clone size: many
V gene: TRBV7-9
D gene: NA
J gene: TRBJ1-6
CDR3 DNA: TGTGCCAGCAGCGCAAGTCTTGGTTCACCCCTCCACTTT
CDR3 protein: CASSASLGSPLHF

clone size: many
V gene: TRBV6-5
D gene: NA
J gene: TRBJ1-2
CDR3 DNA: TGTGCCAGCAGTTCCGAAATCGACAGCCCTTATGGCTACACCTTC
CDR3 protein: CASSSEIDSPYGYTF

clone size: NA
V gene: TRBV11-3
D gene: TRBD2
J gene: TRBJ2-3
CDR3 DNA: TGTGCCAGCAGCTCCATCGGACTAGCCACAGATACGGAGTATTTT
CDR3 protein: CASSSIGLATDTEYF

clone size: NA
V gene: TRBV19
D gene: TRBD1
J gene: TRBJ2-4
CDR3 DNA: TGTGCCAGTAGTATCGTACGGACAGGGGTATTCAAAAACATTCAGTACTTC
CDR3 protein: CASSIVRTGVFKNIQYF

clone size: few
V gene: TRBV7-6
D gene: TRBD2
J gene: TRBJ2-1
CDR3 DNA: TGTGCCAGCAGCTCCCTTACGGGGGGGGCCCAAGCCAATGAGCAGTTCTTC
CDR3 protein: CASSSLTGGAQANEQFF

clone size: NA
V gene: TRBV4-1
D gene: TRBD2
J gene: TRBJ2-1
CDR3 DNA: TGCGCCAGCAGCCAAGTCAGGAGCGGGGGGATTTGGGAGCAGTTCTTC
CDR3 protein: CASSQVRSGGIWEQFF

clone size: NA
V gene: TRBV12-3/TRBV12-4
D gene: TRBD1
J gene: TRBJ1-2
CDR3 DNA: TGTGCCAGCAGTTTACTTCTTGCAGGGGGCGACAGCTATGGCTACACCTTC
CDR3 protein: CASSLLLAGGDSYGYTF

clone size: NA
V gene: TRBV6-5
D gene: NA
J gene: TRBJ1-6
CDR3 DNA: TGTGCCAGCAGGATAGGGGGTTCGGTTTCACCCCTCCACTTT
CDR3 protein: CASRIGGSVSPLHF

clone size: NA
V gene: TRBV7-9
D gene: NA
J gene: TRBJ2-5
CDR3 DNA: TGTGCCAGCAGCTCACAGGGAGAGGAGACCCAGTACTTC
CDR3 protein: CASSSQGEETQYF

clone size: NA
V gene: TRBV28
D gene: TRBD1
J gene: TRBJ2-5
CDR3 DNA: TGTGCCAGCAGCCTTGGACAGGACCACCAAGAGACCCAGTACTTC
CDR3 protein: CASSLGQDHQETQYF

clone size: few
V gene: TRBV11-2
D gene: TRBD1
J gene: TRBJ1-1
CDR3 DNA: TGTGCCAGCAGCCCCTACAGGGGGCGGAGGAATGGCGCTGAAGCTTTCTTT
CDR3 protein: CASSPYRGRRNGAEAFF

clone size: few
V gene: TRBV6-5
D gene: NA
J gene: TRBJ1-1
CDR3 DNA: TGTGCCAGCAGTTCCGGGACACTCTACGGGGCTTTCTTT
CDR3 protein: CASSSGTLYGAFF

clone size: few
V gene: TRBV7-2
D gene: NA
J gene: TRBJ2-3
CDR3 DNA: TGTGCCAGCAGCTTAGAACTGAGCTTTAGCACAGATACGCAGTATTTT
CDR3 protein: CASSLELSFSTDTQYF

clone size: many
V gene: TRBV12-3/TRBV12-4
D gene: TRBD1
J gene: TRBJ1-1
CDR3 DNA: TGTGCCAGCAGTTCCAGGGACAGGGCCTGGGACACTGAAGCTTTCTTT
CDR3 protein: CASSSRDRAWDTEAFF

clone size: NA
V gene: TRBV27
D gene: NA
J gene: TRBJ1-1
CDR3 DNA: TGTGCCAGCAGTGACAGTTACATGAACACTGAAGCTTTCTTT
CDR3 protein: CASSDSYMNTEAFF

clone size: NA
V gene: TRBV14
D gene: NA
J gene: TRBJ1-3
CDR3 DNA: TGTGCCAGCAGCCAAGGTGGAGGTGGAAACACCATATATTTT
CDR3 protein: CASSQGGGGNTIYF

clone size: NA
V gene: TRBV2
D gene: NA
J gene: TRBJ2-1
CDR3 DNA: TGTGCCAAAGGGGGAGCCCCTTCCTACAATGAGCAGTTCTTC
CDR3 protein: CAKGGAPSYNEQFF

clone size: few
V gene: TRBV2
D gene: NA
J gene: TRBJ1-1
CDR3 DNA: TGTGCCTTTGAGTACAGGGACGCGAACACTGAAGCTTTCTTT
CDR3 protein: CAFEYRDANTEAFF

clone size: NA
V gene: TRBV4-1
D gene: NA
J gene: TRBJ2-1
CDR3 DNA: TGCGCCAGCAGCCAAGAAAATTCGGGTGAGCAGTTCTTC
CDR3 protein: CASSQENSGEQFF

clone size: NA
V gene: TRBV7-8
D gene: TRBD1
J gene: TRBJ2-2
CDR3 DNA: TGTGCCAGCAGCCCCGGGCAGGGGGCATACGGGGAGCTGTTTTTT
CDR3 protein: CASSPGQGAYGELFF

clone size: NA
V gene: TRBV15
D gene: NA
J gene: TRBJ1-4
CDR3 DNA: TGTGCCACCAGCAGCTCTAGGGGCAGGGGTAATGAAAAACTGTTTTTT
CDR3 protein: CATSSSRGRGNEKLFF

clone size: NA
V gene: TRBV19
D gene: TRBD2
J gene: TRBJ2-3
CDR3 DNA: TGTGCCAGTAGCACGACTAGCGGGTATGCCGCTAGCACAGATACGCAGTATTTT
CDR3 protein: CASSTTSGYAASTDTQYF

clone size: few
V gene: TRBV12-3/TRBV12-4
D gene: NA
J gene: TRBJ1-5
CDR3 DNA: TGTGCCAGCAGTTTACTGGCAGAATATCATAAAATCAATCAGCCCCAGCATTTT
CDR3 protein: CASSLLAEYHKINQPQHF

clone size: few
V gene: TRBV6-2/TRBV6-3
D gene: TRBD2
J gene: TRBJ2-1
CDR3 DNA: TGTGCCAGCAGTTACCTACAGCTAGCGGGGGAAGGCAATGAGCAGTTCTTC
CDR3 protein: CASSYLQLAGEGNEQFF

clone size: NA
V gene: TRBV6-2/TRBV6-3
D gene: NA
J gene: TRBJ2-1
CDR3 DNA: TGTGCCAGCAGTTACTACAGGGCCAGCTCCTACAATGAGCAGTTCTTC
CDR3 protein: CASSYYRASSYNEQFF